The source of this TCR beta chain is a study of low-dose radiotherapy and immunotherapy resistance in tumors. Study at large: Dosing for Cohort 2 consisted of 1 Gy per fraction every two weeks, reaching a total of 13 Gy over 26 weeks. The authors gave intravenous cyclophosphamide 200 mg/m2 every two weeks, one day before radiation and immunotherapy. Intravenous administration to patients comprised nivolumab at 240 mg every two weeks and ipilimumab at 1 mg/kg every six weeks.

Primers targeting TRAV and TRBV primed first-strand cDNA, covering alpha and beta chains. PCR amplification of the TCRs was performed with Phusion for 20 PCR cycles, and it relied on a constant-region primer together with a V-primer adapter. MiXCR, run by TCRdb on the reads, gives a single entry per CDR3 protein. The data hold some 57,000 distinct CDR3 sequences, with about 25% observed a single time. The time point is: after trial treatment. Described treatment: LDRT plus nivolumab, ipilimumab, low-dose cyclophosphamide and aspirin (RACIN trial). This clonotype was seen a handful of times. This CDR3 region has 16 residues. Germline CDR1 SGHAT, CDR2 FQNNGV. V lost 9 bases and J lost 3; bases outside the gene matches: 13.

The source is a male donor with prostate cancer. Material: PBMCs, obtained after low-dose radiotherapy plus immunotherapy. The rearrangement links TRBV11-2 to TRBJ1-5, with 8 positions matching TRBD1. CDR3 region: CASSITWTGYNQPQHF. The CDR3 bases are TGTGCCAGTAGTATAACCTGGACAGGGTACAATCAGCCCCAGCATTTT. Supplemented by reference TRBV11-2 and TRBJ1-5, the full variable domain reads EAGVAQSPRYKIIEKRQSVAFWCNPISGHATLYWYQQILGQGPKLLIQFQNNGVVDDSQLPKDRFSAERLKGVDSTLKIQPAKLEDSAVYLCASSITWTGYNQPQHFGDGTRLSIL.